This is a list of T cell receptor beta chains from one sample in a study of tumor and adjacent non-tumor tissue in lung cancer. Each CDR3 protein is one row after TCRdb ran MiXCR on the multiplex PCR reads. The table has 60,000 to 90,000 distinct CDR3 sequences, under 85% seen once. Sequences were obtained from lung tumor tissue. These receptor sequences come from a woman in her fifties or sixties with non-small cell lung cancer. The CDR3 runs from the conserved cysteine through the conserved F or W. A D gene is named only where the DNA matches it firmly. Clone size appears in some rows only: once, few, many, or a class for an expanded clone.

clone size,D gene,J gene,V gene,CDR3 DNA,CDR3 protein
once,NA,TRBJ1-5,TRBV4-1,TGCGCCAGCAGCCTCCGACAGATTAGTAATCAGCTCCAGCATTTT,CASSLRQISNQLQHF
NA,NA,TRBJ1-4,TRBV11-3,TGTGCCAGCAGCTCTGACGGGGCGAATGTAAAACTGTTTTTT,CASSSDGANVKLFF
NA,NA,TRBJ2-4,TRBV6-1,TGTGTCAGCAGGGGACAATCCAAAAGCATTCAGTACTTC,CVSRGQSKSIQYF
NA,NA,TRBJ1-1,TRBV29-1,TGCAGCGTGGTGAGGGGAAACACTGAAGCTTTCTTT,CSVVRGNTEAFF
NA,TRBD1,TRBJ2-2,TRBV6-1,TGTGCCAGCTCTGAGGGACAGGATAACACCGGGGAGCTGTTTTTC,CASSEGQDNTGELFF
NA,NA,TRBJ2-4,TRBV4-2,TGTGCCAGCAGCCAAGATTTAGGAGACCGAAACATTCAGTGCTTC,CASSQDLGDRNIQCF
NA,TRBD2,TRBJ2-7,TRBV6-2/TRBV6-3,TGTACCAGCAGCGGGAGTCAGTACGAGCAGTACTTC,CTSSGSQYEQYF
many,TRBD1,TRBJ2-5,TRBV5-1,TGCGCCAGCAATTATGATACAGGGGCGGAGACCCAGTACTTC,CASNYDTGAETQYF
many,TRBD2,TRBJ2-5,TRBV24-1,TGTGCCACCAGTGCGGCTAGCGGGACGGGAAACCAAGAGACCCAGTACTTC,CATSAASGTGNQETQYF
NA,NA,TRBJ2-7,TRBV25-1,TGTGCCAGCAGTGAAACACCTCGGAACAACCACTACGAGCAGTACTTC,CASSETPRNNHYEQYF
NA,NA,TRBJ2-3,TRBV29-1,TGCAGCGTTGACATGGGATTGGGCACATATACGCAGTATTTT,CSVDMGLGTYTQYF
NA,NA,TRBJ1-5,TRBV12-3/TRBV12-4,TGTGCCAATAGGGGGGGGCGTCAGCCCCAGCATTTT,CANRGGRQPQHF
NA,NA,TRBJ2-2,TRBV6-5,TGTGCCAGCTGCATCAGGAGGCCGAACACCGGGGAGCTGTTGTTT,CASCIRRPNTGELLF
few,NA,TRBJ2-5,TRBV4-2,TGTGCCAACAGCCAAGTTCCAGGAGGACAAGAGACCCAGTACTTC,CANSQVPGGQETQYF
many,NA,TRBJ2-1,TRBV4-1,TGCGCCAGCAGCCAAGGGACGCATTGGTCAGGCGATGAGCAGTTCTTC,CASSQGTHWSGDEQFF
once,TRBD1,TRBJ2-2,TRBV12-3/TRBV12-4,TGTGTCAGTAGACGACAGGGTACCGGGGAGATGTTTTTT,CVSRRQGTGEMFF
NA,NA,TRBJ2-1,TRBV7-9,TGTGCCAGCAGCTTAAAGTCCCTCAGTGAGCAGTTCTTC,CASSLKSLSEQFF
NA,TRBD2,TRBJ2-1,TRBV29-1,TGCAGTGATGAAGGGAAGCGGGAGAGCTCCTACAATGAGCAATTCTTC,CSDEGKRESSYNEQFF
NA,NA,TRBJ1-5,TRBV6-6,TGTACCAGCAGCACTCAGGGTCTAAGACAGCCCCAGCATTTT,CTSSTQGLRQPQHF
many,NA,TRBJ1-2,TRBV20-1,TGCGGACGACAACGGGGAGATGGCTACACCTTC,CGRQRGDGYTF
NA,TRBD1,TRBJ1-2,TRBV5-6,TGTGCTAGCAGCTTTGGCATGGGACAGGGCTATGGCTACATCTTC,CASSFGMGQGYGYIF
NA,NA,TRBJ1-5,TRBV10-3,TGTGCCATCAGTGAAATCACATATCAACCCCAGCATTTT,CAISEITYQPQHF
NA,NA,TRBJ2-7,TRBV7-9,TGTGCCAGCAGCTCCCCATCCTACAAGCAGTACTTC,CASSSPSYKQYF
NA,NA,TRBJ1-1,TRBV20-1,TGCAGTGCAGCCCCTTGGATCTCTGAAGCTTTCTTT,CSAAPWISEAFF
NA,NA,TRBJ1-5,TRBV12-3/TRBV12-4,TGTACCAGCAGCTTCATGAGGGATCAGCCCCAGCATTTT,CTSSFMRDQPQHF
NA,TRBD2,TRBJ2-7,TRBV29-1,TGCAGCCTCATCAGCGGGAGGGCAATACACGAGCAGTACTTC,CSLISGRAIHEQYF